These 25 T cell receptor beta chains were sequenced from one sample in a study of cytomegalovirus exposure and HLA in healthy donors. With 60 Vbeta and 13 Jbeta primers, the PCR was carried out. The repertoire was sequenced with immunoSEQ multiplex PCR; TCRdb's copy has only in-frame clones and lacks some. Here the sample spans about 130,000 clones, about four fifths being singletons. Input material: PBMCs. These receptors all stem from a man in his thirties or forties in good health.

J is TRBJ1-6 and V is TRBV4-1, with a weak D call TRBD1 (6 bases). Deletions cut 0 bases from V and 6 bases from J, with 12 bases between. Germline V gene sequence: CDR1 MGHRA, CDR2 YSYEKL. This CDR3 has 16 amino acids. This CDR3 is CASSQEPGVVNSPLHF. The CDR3 nucleotides are TGCGCCAGCAGCCAAGAGCCAGGGGTTGTTAATTCACCCCTCCACTTT.

This chain links TRBV6-5 with TRBJ1-2; no definite D call. Trimming removed 5 bases at V and 4 bases at J, with 14 bases between. The germline V gene has CDR1 MNHEY and CDR2 SVGAGI. The CDR3 runs 14 residues. CDR3: CASSPPAQSYGYTF. The CDR3 DNA reads as TGTGCCAGCAGTCCCCCCGCACAGAGCTATGGCTACACCTTC.

The rearrangement links TRBV13 to TRBJ1-6, with D possibly being TRBD1 (6 bases). Trimming took 2 bases from V and 17 from J, leaving 13 bases between them. This CDR3 region has 12 residues. CDR1 is PRHDT, CDR2 FYEKMQ, per germline (reference sequence). CDR3 sequence: CASSLLRGNIHF. The CDR3 nucleotides are TGTGCCAGCAGCTTATTAAGGGGGAATATCCACTTT.

V and J are TRBV4-1 and TRBJ2-3; TRBD2 matches 7 bases. In germline, CDR1 is MGHRA, CDR2 YSYEKL. After removal of 4 bases from V and 6 bases from J, the junction contained 16 bases not matched to a gene. The CDR3 has 17 amino acids. As DNA, the CDR3 is TGCGCCAGCAGCCGCCCCGCCCGGGCCAAGGGAGGGGATACGCAGTATTTT. Protein sequence: CASSRPARAKGGDTQYF.

As DNA, the CDR3 is TGTGCCAGCAGCCAAGAAGGGCCTAGCGGGAGGGGAAATGAGCAGTTCTTC. Its translation: CASSQEGPSGRGNEQFF. The V call is TRBV4-2, the J call TRBJ2-1; 12 nucleotides align to TRBD2. The J segment lost 7 bases and the V segment lost 0 bases, leaving 7 bases of the junction unmatched. This CDR3 has 17 amino acids. Germline CDR1 is LGHNA and CDR2 is YNFKEQ.

The rearrangement uses TRBV14 and TRBJ2-2; a possible D gene is TRBD2 (5 bases). Between the trimmed V and J ends, which lost 0 bases and 4 bases, there was a span of 21 bases. The CDR3 has 19 amino acids. CDR1 and CDR2 from the germline V gene are SGHDN and FVKESK. Here the CDR3 reads CASSQEPPWVARPTGELFF. In DNA, the CDR3 is TGTGCCAGCAGCCAAGAACCCCCCTGGGTAGCGAGACCCACCGGGGAGCTGTTTTTT.

This clone was observed a single time. J is TRBJ1-4 and V is TRBV7-9; the match to TRBD1 covers 9 bases. The CDR3 is 13 residues long. Germline CDR1 and CDR2: SEHNR and FQNEAQ (reference sequence). CDR3 in DNA: TGTTCCACCTCCTTGGGGACAGGGGAAAAACTGTTTTTT. Residues: CSTSLGTGEKLFF.

This sequence joins TRBV7-2 and TRBJ2-7, with 8 bases matching TRBD1. The junction had 18 bases not matched to a gene; V was cut back by 5 bases and J by 0 bases. Germline V CDR1 and CDR2: SGHTA, FQGNSA. This CDR3 comprises 19 residues. CDR3 protein: CASSAAQGALSTFSYEQYF. The CDR3, as DNA: TGTGCCAGCAGCGCTGCCCAGGGGGCGCTTAGTACATTCTCCTACGAGCAGTACTTC. The variable domain in full, completed from reference TRBV7-2 and TRBJ2-7, reads GAGVSQSPSNKVTEKGKDVELRCDPISGHTALYWYRQSLGQGLEFLIYFQGNSAPDKSGLPSDRFSAERTGGSVSTLTIQRTQQEDSAVYLCASSAAQGALSTFSYEQYFGPGTRLTVT.

This rearrangement joins TRBV7-9 to TRBJ1-5; D unclear. The CDR3 is made up of 14 amino acids. Germline CDR1 SEHNR, CDR2 FQNEAQ (reference sequence). V lost 0 bases and J lost 3, with 6 bases in between. The CDR3 loop is CASSLAAINQPQHF. CDR3 in DNA: TGTGCCAGCAGCTTAGCGGCAATCAATCAGCCCCAGCATTTT.

A single count supports this clone. The chain recombines TRBV14 with TRBJ2-1; D unclear. The CDR3 is 14 residues long. CDR1 and CDR2 from the germline V gene are SGHDN and FVKESK. Trimming removed 2 bases from V and 12 bases from J, with 17 bases in between. The CDR3 loop is CASSQRPGTMRQFF. The DNA for the CDR3 is TGTGCCAGCAGCCAACGACCGGGTACAATGAGGCAGTTCTTC.

J is TRBJ2-5 and V is TRBV6-6; tentatively, D is TRBD2 (6 bases). V was trimmed by 8 bases and J by 0 bases, leaving 13 bases between them. The CDR3 loop spans 14 amino acids. The V gene's germline CDR1 is MNHNY and CDR2 SVGAGI (reference sequence). DNA for the CDR3: TGTGCCAGCCTTGGGACTTCGAACCAAGAGACCCAGTACTTC. Its protein is CASLGTSNQETQYF.

In this sample, this clone turned up a few times. The chain is built from TRBV25-1 and TRBJ2-1, with 7 bases fitting TRBD2. The CDR3 totals 14 residues. Germline V lookup: CDR1 MGHDK, CDR2 SYGVNS. V was clipped by 8 bases and J by 5 bases; unmatched bases: 9. In DNA, the CDR3 is TGTGCCAGCTCGTATAGCGGGTGGAACAATGAGCAGTTCTTC. This encodes CASSYSGWNNEQFF.

This sequence joins TRBV2 and TRBJ2-2; 9 nucleotides match TRBD1. CDR3 size: 14 residues. Trimming removed 10 bases from V and 5 bases from J; junction bases left unmatched: 8. Per the germline V gene, CDR1 is SNHLY and CDR2 is FYNNEI. CDR3 sequence: CATKGQGGTGELFF. In DNA, the CDR3 is TGTGCCACCAAGGGACAGGGTGGGACCGGGGAGCTGTTTTTT.

The chain is built from TRBV18 and TRBJ1-6; no clear D gene. Trimming took 6 bases from V and 8 from J, leaving 14 bases between them. The CDR3 contains 14 residues. Germline CDR1 reads KGHSH; CDR2 reads LQKENI. The CDR3 region has the DNA TGTGCCAGCTCGCCCTCGACTGAGTATTCACCCCTCCACTTT. Protein product: CASSPSTEYSPLHF. Full variable domain (remainder filled in from reference TRBV18 and TRBJ1-6): NAGVMQNPRHLVRRRGQEARLRCSPMKGHSHVYWYRQLPEEGLKFMVYLQKENIIDESGMPKERFSAEFPKEGPSILRIQQVVRGDSAAYFCASSPSTEYSPLHFGNGTRLTVT.

This chain uses TRBV27 with TRBJ2-7; the D gene is possibly TRBD1 (5 bases). The CDR3 runs 17 residues. The V gene's germline CDR1 is MNHEY and CDR2 SMNVEV (reference sequence). V lost 0 bases, J lost 6 bases, and 21 bases lay in between. The CDR3 DNA is TGTGCCAGCAGTTTATCGATCGCGTCCGCCGTAAGGGGCGAGCAGTACTTC. Translation: CASSLSIASAVRGEQYF.

CDR3 nucleotide sequence: TGTGCCAGCAGGGAACAAGCGGGAACGCAGTTCTTC. It translates to CASREQAGTQFF. The chain employs TRBV6-1 and TRBJ2-1, with 7 bases identical to TRBD2. This CDR3 region has 12 residues. J gave up 12 bases and V 6 bases, and 8 bases lay outside the gene matches. The germline gives CDR1 MNHNS, CDR2 SASEGT.

Turning to this clone: This sample includes further DNA sequences coding for the same CDR3. The gene calls are TRBV19 and TRBJ1-5; perhaps TRBD1 as D (5 bases). V shed 8 bases and J shed 4 bases, with 12 bases lying between them. The CDR3 is 13 amino acids. The V gene's germline CDR1 is LNHDA and CDR2 SQIVND (reference sequence). The DNA for the CDR3 is TGTGCCAGTCTCGGGCAGGGTAATCAGCCCCAGCATTTT. This sequence encodes CASLGQGNQPQHF. Combining the CDR3 with reference TRBV19 and TRBJ1-5 gives the whole variable domain DGGITQSPKYLFRKEGQNVTLSCEQNLNHDAMYWYRQDPGQGLRLIYYSQIVNDFQKGDIAEGYSVSREKKESFPLTVTSAQKNPTAFYLCASLGQGNQPQHFGDGTRLSIL.

This clone appeared once. CDR3 nucleotides: TGTGCCAGCAGTTTCGGACAAACAGGGGCCCGGCCAGGAAACACCATATATTTT. Protein: CASSFGQTGARPGNTIYF. This rearrangement joins TRBV28 to TRBJ1-3; 7 nucleotides align to TRBD1. V lost 3 bases to trimming and J lost 4 bases; unmatched junction nucleotides: 15. The germline V gene encodes CDR1 MDHEN and CDR2 SYDVKM. CDR3 length: 18 residues.

Here the CDR3 DNA reads TGTGCCAGCAGCTTATCCCGACAGGGCTATGGCTACACCTTC. Its translation: CASSLSRQGYGYTF. The chain carries TRBV7-9 and TRBJ1-2, with 7 bases fitting TRBD1. The CDR3 totals 14 residues. The junction had 4 bases not matched to a gene; V was cut back by 2 bases and J by 4 bases. The germline V gene has CDR1 SEHNR and CDR2 FQNEAQ (reference sequence).

The rearrangement joins TRBV4-1 to TRBJ2-3; TRBD2 matches at 10 bases. V shed 0 bases, J shed 3 bases, and the junction held 12 bases outside the gene matches. Germline V gene lookup returns CDR1 MGHRA and CDR2 YSYEKL. The CDR3 is 19 amino acids. CDR3 region: CASSQDSSGRAQVTDTQYF. CDR3 nucleotides: TGCGCCAGCAGCCAAGATTCCAGCGGGAGGGCCCAGGTGACAGATACGCAGTATTTT.

The chain uses TRBV2 and TRBJ2-1; 9 positions agree with TRBD2. The ends lost 7 bases at V and 3 bases at J; junction bases unmatched: 4. The germline gives CDR1 SNHLY, CDR2 FYNNEI. This CDR3 has 14 residues. In DNA, the CDR3 is TGTGCCAGCATTAGCGGGAGTCTCTACAATGAGCAGTTCTTC. Translating gives CASISGSLYNEQFF.

The rearrangement links TRBV7-9 to TRBJ2-5; D is undetermined. This CDR3 contains 14 residues. V was cut by 5 bases and J by 3 bases, with 13 bases left in between. CDR1 and CDR2 from the germline V gene are SEHNR and FQNEAQ (reference sequence). CDR3 sequence: CASSLDKLEETQYF. The CDR3 DNA is TGTGCCAGCAGCCTTGACAAGCTGGAAGAGACCCAGTACTTC.

The chain combines TRBV30 with TRBJ1-2; 7 bases map to TRBD1. The CDR3 loop spans 15 amino acids. The V gene's germline CDR1 is GTSNPN and CDR2 SVGIG (reference sequence). J gave up 4 bases and V 5 bases, and 13 bases lay outside the gene matches. The CDR3 DNA follows: TGTGCCTGGCTTCAGACAGGGTGGTCGGGCTATGGCTACACCTTC. This gives the protein CAWLQTGWSGYGYTF.

This chain connects TRBV5-4 to TRBJ2-3, with 12 bases lining up with TRBD2. The V and J ends lost 0 bases and 3 bases, in that order; junction bases with no gene match: 8. CDR1 and CDR2 from the germline V gene are SGHNT and YYREEE (reference sequence). The CDR3 is made up of 18 amino acids. CDR3 DNA: TGTGCCAGCAGCTTGGGTAGACTAGCGGGAGCGGAGACAGATACGCAGTATTTT. Its protein is CASSLGRLAGAETDTQYF.

The chain links TRBV2 to TRBJ2-5; a weak D match, TRBD2 (6 bases). The J call may be wrong; the DNA end is better matched by TRBJ2-7. CDR3 size: 15 residues. CDR1 and CDR2 (germline): SNHLY, FYNNEI. Here the CDR3 DNA reads TGTGCCAGCAGCCCAATTAGCGGCGCAGCCTACGAGCAGTACTTC. Its protein is CASSPISGAAYEQYF.